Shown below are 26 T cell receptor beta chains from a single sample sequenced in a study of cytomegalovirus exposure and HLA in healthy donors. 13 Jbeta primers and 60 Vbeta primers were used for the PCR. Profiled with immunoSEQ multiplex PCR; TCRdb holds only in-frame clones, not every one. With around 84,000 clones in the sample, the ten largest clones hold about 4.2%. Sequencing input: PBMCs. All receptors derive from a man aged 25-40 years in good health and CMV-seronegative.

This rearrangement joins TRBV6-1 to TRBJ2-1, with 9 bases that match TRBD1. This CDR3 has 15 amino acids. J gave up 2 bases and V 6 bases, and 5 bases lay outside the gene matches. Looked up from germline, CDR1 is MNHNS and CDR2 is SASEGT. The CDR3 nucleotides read TGTGCCAGCAGCAACAGGGGGCAGACCTACAATGAGCAGTTCTTC. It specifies CASSNRGQTYNEQFF.

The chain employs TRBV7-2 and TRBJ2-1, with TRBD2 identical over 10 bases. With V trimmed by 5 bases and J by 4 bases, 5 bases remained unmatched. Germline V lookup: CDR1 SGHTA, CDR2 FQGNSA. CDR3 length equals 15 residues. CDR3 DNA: TGTGCCAGCAGCCAGGCTAGCGGGGGATACAATGAGCAGTTCTTC. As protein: CASSQASGGYNEQFF.

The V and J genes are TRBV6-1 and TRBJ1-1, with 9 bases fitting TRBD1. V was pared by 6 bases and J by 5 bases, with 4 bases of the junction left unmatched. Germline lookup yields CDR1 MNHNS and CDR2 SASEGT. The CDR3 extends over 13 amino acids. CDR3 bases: TGTGCCAGCAGGGACAGGGGAGGGACTGAAGCTTTCTTT. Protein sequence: CASRDRGGTEAFF.

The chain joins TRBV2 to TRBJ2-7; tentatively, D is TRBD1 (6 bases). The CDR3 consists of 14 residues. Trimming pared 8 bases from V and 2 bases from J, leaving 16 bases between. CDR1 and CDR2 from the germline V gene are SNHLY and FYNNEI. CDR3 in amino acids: CASPKGQGPYEQYF. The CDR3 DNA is TGTGCCAGCCCCAAGGGGCAGGGGCCCTACGAGCAGTACTTC.

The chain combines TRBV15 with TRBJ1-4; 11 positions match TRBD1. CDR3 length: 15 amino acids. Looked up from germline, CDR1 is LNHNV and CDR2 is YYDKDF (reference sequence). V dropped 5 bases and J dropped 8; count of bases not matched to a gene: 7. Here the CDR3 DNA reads TGTGCCACCAGCCCGCGGACAGGGGGCCAGGAAAAACTGTTTTTT. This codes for CATSPRTGGQEKLFF.

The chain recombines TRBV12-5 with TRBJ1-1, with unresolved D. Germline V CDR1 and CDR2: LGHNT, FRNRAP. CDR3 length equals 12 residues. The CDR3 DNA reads TGTAGCCATCGCTCGGGGAACACTGAAGCTTTCTTT. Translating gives CSHRSGNTEAFF.

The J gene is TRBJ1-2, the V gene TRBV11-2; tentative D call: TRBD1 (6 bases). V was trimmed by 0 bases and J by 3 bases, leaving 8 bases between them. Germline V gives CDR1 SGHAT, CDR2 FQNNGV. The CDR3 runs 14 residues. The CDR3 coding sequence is TGTGCCAGCAGCTTAGAGGCAGGGGACTATGGCTACACCTTC. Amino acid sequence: CASSLEAGDYGYTF.

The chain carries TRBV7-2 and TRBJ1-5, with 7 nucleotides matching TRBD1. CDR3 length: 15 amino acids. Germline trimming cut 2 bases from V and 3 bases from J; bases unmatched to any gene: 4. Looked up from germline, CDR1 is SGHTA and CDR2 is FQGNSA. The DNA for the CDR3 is TGTGCCAGCAGCTTACGGACAGGAGTCAATCAGCCCCAGCATTTT. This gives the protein CASSLRTGVNQPQHF.

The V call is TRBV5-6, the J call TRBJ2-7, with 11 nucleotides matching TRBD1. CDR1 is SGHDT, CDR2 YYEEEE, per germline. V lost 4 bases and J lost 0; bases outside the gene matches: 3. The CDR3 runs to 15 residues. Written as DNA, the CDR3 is TGTGCCAGCAGCGGACAGGGGGCATTCTCCTACGAGCAGTACTTC. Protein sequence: CASSGQGAFSYEQYF.

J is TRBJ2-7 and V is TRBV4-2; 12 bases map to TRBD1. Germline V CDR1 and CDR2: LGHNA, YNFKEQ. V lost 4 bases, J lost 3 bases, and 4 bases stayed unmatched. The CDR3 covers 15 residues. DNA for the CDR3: TGTGCCAGCAGCCGGGGACAGGGGGCTAACTACGAGCAGTACTTC. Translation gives CASSRGQGANYEQYF.

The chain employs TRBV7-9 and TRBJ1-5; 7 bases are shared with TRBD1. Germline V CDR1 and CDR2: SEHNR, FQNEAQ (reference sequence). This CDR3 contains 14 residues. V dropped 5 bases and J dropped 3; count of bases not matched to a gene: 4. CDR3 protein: CASSLGGPNQPQHF. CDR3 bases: TGTGCCAGCAGCCTAGGGGGCCCCAATCAGCCCCAGCATTTT. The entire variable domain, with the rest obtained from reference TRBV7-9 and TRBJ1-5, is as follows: DTGVSQNPRHKITKRGQNVTFRCDPISEHNRLYWYRQTLGQGPEFLTYFQNEAQLEKSRLLSDRFSAERPKGSFSTLEIQRTEQGDSAMYLCASSLGGPNQPQHFGDGTRLSIL.

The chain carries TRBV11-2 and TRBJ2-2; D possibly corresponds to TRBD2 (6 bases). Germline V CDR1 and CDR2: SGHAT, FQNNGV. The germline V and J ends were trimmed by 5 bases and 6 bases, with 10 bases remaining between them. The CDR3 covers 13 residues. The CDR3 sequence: CASSPWGAGELFF. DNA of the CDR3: TGTGCCAGCAGCCCTTGGGGGGCCGGGGAGCTGTTTTTT.

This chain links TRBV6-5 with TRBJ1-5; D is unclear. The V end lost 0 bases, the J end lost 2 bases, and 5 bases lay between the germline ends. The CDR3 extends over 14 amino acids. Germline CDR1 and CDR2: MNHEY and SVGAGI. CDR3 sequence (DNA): TGTGCCAGCAGTTACTCCGCGCGCAATCAGCCCCAGCATTTT. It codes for CASSYSARNQPQHF.

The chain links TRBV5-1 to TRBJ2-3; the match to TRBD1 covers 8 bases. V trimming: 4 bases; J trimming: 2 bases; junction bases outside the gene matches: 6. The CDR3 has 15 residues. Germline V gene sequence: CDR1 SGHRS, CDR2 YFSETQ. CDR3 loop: CASSLAGQVTDTQYF. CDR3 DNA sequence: TGCGCCAGCAGCCTGGCGGGACAGGTCACAGATACGCAGTATTTT.

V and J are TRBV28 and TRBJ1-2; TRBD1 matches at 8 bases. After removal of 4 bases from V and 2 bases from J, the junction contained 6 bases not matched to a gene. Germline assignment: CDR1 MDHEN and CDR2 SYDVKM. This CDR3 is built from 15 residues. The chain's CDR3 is CASSSHAGGNYGYTF. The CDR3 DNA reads TGTGCCAGCAGTTCCCATGCAGGGGGCAACTATGGCTACACCTTC.

CDR3 region: CASSYGQGGGTGELFF. The CDR3 bases are TGTGCCAGCAGTTACGGGCAGGGGGGTGGGACCGGGGAGCTGTTTTTT. The V gene is TRBV6-6, the J gene TRBJ2-2; a weak D match, TRBD1 (7 bases). Trimming took off 2 bases at V and 5 bases at J, with 15 bases between the two ends. CDR1 is MNHNY and CDR2 is SVGAGI in the germline V gene (reference sequence). The CDR3 spans 16 residues.

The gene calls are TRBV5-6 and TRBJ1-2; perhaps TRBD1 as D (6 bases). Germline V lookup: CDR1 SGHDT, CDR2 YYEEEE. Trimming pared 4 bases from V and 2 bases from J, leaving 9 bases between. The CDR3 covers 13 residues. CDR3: CASSPGHNYGYTF. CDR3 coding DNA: TGTGCCAGCAGCCCGGGACACAACTATGGCTACACCTTC.

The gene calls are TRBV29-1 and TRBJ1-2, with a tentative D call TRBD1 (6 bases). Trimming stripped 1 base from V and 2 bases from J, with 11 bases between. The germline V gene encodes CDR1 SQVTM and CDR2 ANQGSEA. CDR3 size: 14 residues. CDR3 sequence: CSVEGTALNYGYTF. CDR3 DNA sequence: TGCAGCGTTGAAGGGACAGCACTAAACTATGGCTACACCTTC.

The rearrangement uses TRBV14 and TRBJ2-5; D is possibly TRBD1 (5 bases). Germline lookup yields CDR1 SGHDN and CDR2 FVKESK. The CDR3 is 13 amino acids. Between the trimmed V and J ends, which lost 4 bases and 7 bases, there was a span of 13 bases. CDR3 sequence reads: CASSLGVRGTQYF. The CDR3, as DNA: TGTGCCAGCAGCCTAGGGGTTAGGGGGACCCAGTACTTC. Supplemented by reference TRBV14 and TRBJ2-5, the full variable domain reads EAGVTQFPSHSVIEKGQTVTLRCDPISGHDNLYWYRRVMGKEIKFLLHFVKESKQDESGMPNNRFLAERTGGTYSTLKVQPAELEDSGVYFCASSLGVRGTQYFGPGTRLLVL.

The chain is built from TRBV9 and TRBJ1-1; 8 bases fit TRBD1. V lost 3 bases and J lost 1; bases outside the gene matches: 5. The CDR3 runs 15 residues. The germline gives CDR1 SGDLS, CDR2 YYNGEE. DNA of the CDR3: TGTGCCAGCAGCGCAGGACAGGGCAAGAACACTGAAGCTTTCTTT. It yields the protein CASSAGQGKNTEAFF.

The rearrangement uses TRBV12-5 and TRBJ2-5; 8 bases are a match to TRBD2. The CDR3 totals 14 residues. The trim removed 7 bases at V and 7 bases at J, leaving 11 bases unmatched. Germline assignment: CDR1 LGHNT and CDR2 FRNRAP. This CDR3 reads CASAPGGGRWTQYF. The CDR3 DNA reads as TGTGCTAGTGCCCCCGGGGGGGGGAGGTGGACCCAGTACTTC.

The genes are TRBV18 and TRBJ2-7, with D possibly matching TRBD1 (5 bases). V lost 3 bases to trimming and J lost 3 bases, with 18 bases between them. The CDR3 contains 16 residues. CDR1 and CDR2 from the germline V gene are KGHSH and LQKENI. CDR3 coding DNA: TGTGCCAGCTCACCCTCGCGGACACGCAGCGTCTACGAGCAGTACTTC. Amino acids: CASSPSRTRSVYEQYF.

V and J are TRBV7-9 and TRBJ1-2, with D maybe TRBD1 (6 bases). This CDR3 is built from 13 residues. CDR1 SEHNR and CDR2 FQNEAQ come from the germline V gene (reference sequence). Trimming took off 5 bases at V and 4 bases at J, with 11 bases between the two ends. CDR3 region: CASSATGPYGYTF. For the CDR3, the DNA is TGTGCCAGCAGCGCGACAGGTCCCTATGGCTACACCTTC.

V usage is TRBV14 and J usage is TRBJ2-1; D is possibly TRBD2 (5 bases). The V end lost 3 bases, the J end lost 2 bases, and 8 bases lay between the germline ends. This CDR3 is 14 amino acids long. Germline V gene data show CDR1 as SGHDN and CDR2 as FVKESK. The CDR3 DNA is TGTGCCAGCAGCCAGAGGGAAACCTACAATGAGCAGTTCTTC. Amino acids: CASSQRETYNEQFF.

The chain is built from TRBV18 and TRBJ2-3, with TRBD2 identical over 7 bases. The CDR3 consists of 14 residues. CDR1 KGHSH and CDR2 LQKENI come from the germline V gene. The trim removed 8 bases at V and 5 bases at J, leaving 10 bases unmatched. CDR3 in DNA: TGTGCCAGCGTTTGGGGGGGGTTTGGAGATACGCAGTATTTT. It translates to CASVWGGFGDTQYF.

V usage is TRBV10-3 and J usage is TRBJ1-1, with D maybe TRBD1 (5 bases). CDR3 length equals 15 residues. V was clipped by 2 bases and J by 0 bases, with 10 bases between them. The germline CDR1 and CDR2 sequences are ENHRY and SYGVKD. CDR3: CAISETRVMNTEAFF. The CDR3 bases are TGTGCCATCAGTGAGACCAGGGTTATGAACACTGAAGCTTTCTTT.